The T cell receptor beta chain described here comes from a study of OX40 agonist ivuxolimab in advanced cancers. On the study more broadly: Therapy given before enrollment (anti-PD-1, anti-PD-L1 or anti-CTLA-4) was allowed, and over 35% had some.

This table comes from immunoSEQ multiplex PCR, and its TCRdb copy is limited to in-frame clones, with some not included. This repertoire shows fewer than 45,000 clones, about 76% found once; its top ten account for under 20%. The CDR3 sequence is 14 residues long. The germline CDR1 and CDR2 sequences are MNHNY and SVGAGI (reference sequence). With 7 bases removed from V and 7 bases from J, the gap between germline ends came to 19 bases. This receptor was identified in an adult with an advanced solid tumor such as melanoma, head and neck, liver or kidney cancer. The gene calls are TRBV6-6 and TRBJ2-5; possibly TRBD1 for D (6 bases). The source was CD4+ or CD8+ T cells sorted from blood, collected in a trial of the OX40 agonist ivuxolimab. CDR3 nucleotide sequence: TGTGCCAGCATCTCCGGGACAAAAGATTTGACCCAGTACTTC. This gives the protein CASISGTKDLTQYF.